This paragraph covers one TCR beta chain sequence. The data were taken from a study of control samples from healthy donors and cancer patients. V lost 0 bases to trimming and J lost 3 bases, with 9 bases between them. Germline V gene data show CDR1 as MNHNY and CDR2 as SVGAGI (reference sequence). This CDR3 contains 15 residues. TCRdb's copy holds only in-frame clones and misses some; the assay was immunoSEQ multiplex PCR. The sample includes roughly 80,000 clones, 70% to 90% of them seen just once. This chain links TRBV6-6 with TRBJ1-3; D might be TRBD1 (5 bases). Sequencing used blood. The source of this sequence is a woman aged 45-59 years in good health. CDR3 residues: CASSYSGGDGNTIYF. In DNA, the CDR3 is TGTGCCAGCAGTTACTCGGGGGGGGATGGAAACACCATATATTTT.